These T cell receptor beta chains were read from a single sample in a study of cytotoxic CD8 clonotypes in ibrutinib-treated CLL. Sequencing used immunoSEQ multiplex PCR; TCRdb keeps in-frame clones, though not all of them. There are almost 250,000 clones in the sample; 60% to 75% occur only once, and just over 15% lies in the top ten. The sequenced sample was PBMCs, obtained after 24 months of ibrutinib treatment. The receptors shown here come from a human donor with chronic lymphocytic leukemia. Each CDR3 is given with its conserved first and last residue. D genes are given only for firm matches. Part of the rows lack a size; the others show once, few, many or a class for expanded clones.

d_call j_call clone_size v_call cdr3_length cdr3_nt cdr3_aa
NA TRBJ1-3 NA TRBV5-4 15 TGTGCCAGCAGCTTCACACAGCCCTCTGGAAACACCATATATTTT CASSFTQPSGNTIYF
TRBD1 TRBJ1-1 NA TRBV28 16 TGTGCCAGCAGTTTTAAGGCAACAGGGGGCAGGACTGAAGCTTTCTTT CASSFKATGGRTEAFF
TRBD1 TRBJ2-7 NA TRBV5-1 14 TGCGCCAGCGCGTCCGGGACAGGGTTCGGAGAGCAGTACTTC CASASGTGFGEQYF
TRBD1 TRBJ2-2 NA TRBV28 14 TGTGCCAGCGGGCAGGGGGCGAGGGCCGGGGAGCTGTTTTTT CASGQGARAGELFF
NA TRBJ1-1 NA TRBV30 14 TGTGCCAGCCGACATTGGGGGGCGAACACTGAAGCTTTCTTT CASRHWGANTEAFF
TRBD2 TRBJ2-1 few TRBV11-3 15 TGTGCCAGCAGCATCTCCGGGCTAGCGGGCAATGAGCAGTTCTTC CASSISGLAGNEQFF
NA TRBJ2-7 once TRBV5-1 13 TGCGCCAGCAGCTTGGACAGGGAGTACGAGCAGTACTTC CASSLDREYEQYF
NA TRBJ2-1 NA TRBV28 12 TGTGCCAGCAGTTTACCGGGTGGGCCCCAGTTCTTC CASSLPGGPQFF
NA TRBJ2-7 NA TRBV21-1 15 TGTGCCAGCAGCGAAAAAGAGGGGACACCCTACGAGCAGTACTTC CASSEKEGTPYEQYF
NA TRBJ2-1 NA TRBV11-2 11 TGTGCCAGCAGCTTGGGAGAAAAGCAGTTCTTC CASSLGEKQFF
TRBD2 TRBJ2-1 few TRBV27 15 TGTGCCAGCATTGGGCAGGGAGGGGTCCTCAATGAGCAGTTCTTC CASIGQGGVLNEQFF
TRBD2 TRBJ2-7 few TRBV11-2 13 TGTGCCAGCAGCCCTGGGGAGGGAGGCGAGCAGTACTTC CASSPGEGGEQYF
NA TRBJ2-3 NA TRBV6-5 12 TGTGCCAGCAGTTACGGGGGAAATACGCAGTATTTT CASSYGGNTQYF
NA TRBJ2-3 NA TRBV11-3 13 TGTGCCAGCAGCTTTACGTACACAGATACGCAGTATTTT CASSFTYTDTQYF
NA TRBJ2-2 NA TRBV10-3 15 TGTGCCATCAGTGAGTCTGCAACTTTGGCCGGGGAGCTGTTTTTT CAISESATLAGELFF
NA TRBJ2-1 once TRBV4-1 15 TGCGCCAGCAGCCAAGATGCGGCTGAAAACAATGAGCAGTTCTTC CASSQDAAENNEQFF
NA TRBJ2-7 NA TRBV5-6 13 TGTGCCAGCAAGGGGACAAATTACTACGAGCAGTACTTC CASKGTNYYEQYF
TRBD2 TRBJ2-7 NA TRBV7-2 14 TGTGCCAGCAGGTTTAGCGGGAGCGGAAACGAGCAGTACTTC CASRFSGSGNEQYF
NA TRBJ2-2 few TRBV7-9 15 TGTGCCAGCAGCTTAGGGGGTAGTTACACCGGGGAGCTGTTTTTT CASSLGGSYTGELFF
NA TRBJ1-1 NA TRBV7-2 16 TGTGCCAGCAGCTTATTGGCGAGAGACAAGTTCACTGAAGCTTTCTTT CASSLLARDKFTEAFF
NA TRBJ2-7 NA TRBV19 10 TGTGCCACTAAACAGGGCGAGCAGTACTTC CATKQGEQYF
NA TRBJ2-5 NA TRBV20-1 11 TGCAGTGCGCCCGGGGAAGAGACCCAGTACTTC CSAPGEETQYF
NA TRBJ1-4 once TRBV29-1 13 TGCAGCGTGGAAGTCTCTCTGCGGGAAAAACTGTTTTTT CSVEVSLREKLFF
NA TRBJ2-3 NA TRBV9 15 TGTGCCAGCACGGCGGGACTCCAGAGCACAGATACGCAGTATTTT CASTAGLQSTDTQYF
TRBD1 TRBJ2-1 NA TRBV6-5 16 TGTGCCAGCAGTTCAATAACAGGGGGTGAGGCCAATGAGCAGTTCTTC CASSSITGGEANEQFF
NA TRBJ2-6 NA TRBV27 15 TGTGCCAGCAGTACCCCCTCGGCCGGGGCCAACGTCCTGACTTTC CASSTPSAGANVLTF
NA TRBJ1-1 NA TRBV28 13 TGTGCCACCTGGGGACGACCGAACACTGAAGCTTTCTTT CATWGRPNTEAFF
TRBD2 TRBJ2-7 once TRBV28 15 TGTGCCAGCAGTTTTGCTAGCGGGAGAGTCCACGAGCAGTACTTC CASSFASGRVHEQYF
NA TRBJ1-1 NA TRBV5-1 19 TGCGCCAGCAGCACTGATTTCGCAGGGGCCCCGTTCATGAACACTGAAGCTTTCTTT CASSTDFAGAPFMNTEAFF
TRBD2 TRBJ2-7 NA TRBV9 14 TGTGCCAGCAGCGTAGGACTAGCGGGAGAAGAGCAGTACTTC CASSVGLAGEEQYF
NA TRBJ2-7 NA TRBV18 14 TGTGCCAGCTCAAAACGACCGGATATCTACGAGCAGTACTTC CASSKRPDIYEQYF
NA TRBJ2-1 NA TRBV27 15 TGTGCCAGCTCCGACCCGGGGAGCTCCTACAATGAGCAGTTCTTC CASSDPGSSYNEQFF
NA TRBJ2-1 NA TRBV29-1 11 TGCAGCGTTGCGAAAGGGGATGAGCAGTTCTTC CSVAKGDEQFF